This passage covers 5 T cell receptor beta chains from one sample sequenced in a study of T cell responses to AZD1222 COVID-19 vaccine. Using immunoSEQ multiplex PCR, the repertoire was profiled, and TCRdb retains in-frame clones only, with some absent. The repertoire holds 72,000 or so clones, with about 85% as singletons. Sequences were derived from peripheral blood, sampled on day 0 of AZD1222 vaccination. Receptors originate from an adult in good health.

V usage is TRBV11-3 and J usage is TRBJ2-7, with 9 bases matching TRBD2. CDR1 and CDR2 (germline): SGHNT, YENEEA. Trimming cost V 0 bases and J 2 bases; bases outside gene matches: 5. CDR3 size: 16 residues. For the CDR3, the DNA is TGTGCCAGCAGCTTAGACAGCGGGAGGATCGCCTACGAGCAGTACTTC. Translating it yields CASSLDSGRIAYEQYF. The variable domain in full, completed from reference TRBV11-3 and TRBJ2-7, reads EAGVVQSPRYKIIEKKQPVAFWCNPISGHNTLYWYLQNLGQGPELLIRYENEEAVDDSQLPKDRFSAERLKGVDSTLKIQPAELGDSAVYLCASSLDSGRIAYEQYFGPGTRLTVT.

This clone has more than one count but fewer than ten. CDR3 sequence reads: CASSLGPASYEQYF. The CDR3 DNA follows: TGTGCCAGCAGTTTGGGTCCAGCCTCCTACGAGCAGTACTTC. The gene calls are TRBV28 and TRBJ2-7, with no clear D. Germline V gene data show CDR1 as MDHEN and CDR2 as SYDVKM. The CDR3 has 14 amino acids. With 3 bases removed from V and 0 bases from J, the gap between germline ends came to 9 bases.

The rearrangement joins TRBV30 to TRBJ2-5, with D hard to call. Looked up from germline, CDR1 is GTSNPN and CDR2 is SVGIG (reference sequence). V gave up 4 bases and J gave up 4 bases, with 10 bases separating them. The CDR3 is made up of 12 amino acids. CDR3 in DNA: TGTGCCTGGACAACGCAAGTAGAGACCCAGTACTTC. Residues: CAWTTQVETQYF.

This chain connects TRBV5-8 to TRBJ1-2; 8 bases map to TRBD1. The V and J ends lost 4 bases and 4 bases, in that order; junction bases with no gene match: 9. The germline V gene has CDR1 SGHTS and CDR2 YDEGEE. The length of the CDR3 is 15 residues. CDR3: CASSLFGQGGYGYTF. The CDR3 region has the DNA TGTGCCAGCAGCCTATTTGGACAGGGTGGCTATGGCTACACCTTC. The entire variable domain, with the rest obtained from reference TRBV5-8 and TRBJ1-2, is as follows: EAGVTQSPTHLIKTRGQQATLRCSPISGHTSVYWYQQALGLGLQFLLWYDEGEERNRGNFPPRFSGRQFPNYSSELNVNALELEDSALYLCASSLFGQGGYGYTFGSGTRLTVV.

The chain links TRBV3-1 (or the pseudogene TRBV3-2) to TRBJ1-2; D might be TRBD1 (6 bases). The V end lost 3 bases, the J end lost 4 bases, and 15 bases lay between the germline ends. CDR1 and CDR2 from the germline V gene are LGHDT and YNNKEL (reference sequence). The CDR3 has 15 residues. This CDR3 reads CASSQGNRVIYGYTF. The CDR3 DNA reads TGTGCCAGCAGCCAGGGGAACAGGGTTATCTATGGCTACACCTTC.